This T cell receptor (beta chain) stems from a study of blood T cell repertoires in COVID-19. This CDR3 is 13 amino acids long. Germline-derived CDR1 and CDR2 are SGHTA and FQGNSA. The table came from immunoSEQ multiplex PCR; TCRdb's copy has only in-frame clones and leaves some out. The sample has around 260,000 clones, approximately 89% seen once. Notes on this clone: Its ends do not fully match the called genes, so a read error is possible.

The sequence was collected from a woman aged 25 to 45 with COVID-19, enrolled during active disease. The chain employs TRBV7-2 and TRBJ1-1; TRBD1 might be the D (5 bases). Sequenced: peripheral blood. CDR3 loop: CASSLDRNTEAFF. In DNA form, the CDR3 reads TGTGCCAGCAGTTTAGACAGGAACACTGAAGCTTTCTTT.